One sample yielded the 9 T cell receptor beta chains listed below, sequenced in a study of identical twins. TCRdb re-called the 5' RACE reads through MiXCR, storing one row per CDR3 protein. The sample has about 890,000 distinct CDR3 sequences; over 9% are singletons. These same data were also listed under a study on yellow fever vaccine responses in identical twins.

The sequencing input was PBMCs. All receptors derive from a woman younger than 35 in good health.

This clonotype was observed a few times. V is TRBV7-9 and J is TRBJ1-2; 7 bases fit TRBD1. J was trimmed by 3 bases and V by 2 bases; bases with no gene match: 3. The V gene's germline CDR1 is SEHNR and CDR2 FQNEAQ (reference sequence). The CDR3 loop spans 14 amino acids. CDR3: CASSLTGVDYGYTF. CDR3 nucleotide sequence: TGTGCCAGCAGCTTAACAGGGGTGGACTATGGCTACACCTTC. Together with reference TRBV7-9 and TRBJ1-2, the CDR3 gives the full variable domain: DTGVSQNPRHKITKRGQNVTFRCDPISEHNRLYWYRQTLGQGPEFLTYFQNEAQLEKSRLLSDRFSAERPKGSFSTLEIQRTEQGDSAMYLCASSLTGVDYGYTFGSGTRLTVV.

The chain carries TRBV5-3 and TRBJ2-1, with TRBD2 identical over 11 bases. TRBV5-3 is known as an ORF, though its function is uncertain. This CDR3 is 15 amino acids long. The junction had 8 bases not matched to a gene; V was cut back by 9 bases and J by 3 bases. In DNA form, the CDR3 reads TGTGCCATGAGCCCCGGGACTAGCGGCTACAATGAGCAGTTCTTC. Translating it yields CAMSPGTSGYNEQFF.

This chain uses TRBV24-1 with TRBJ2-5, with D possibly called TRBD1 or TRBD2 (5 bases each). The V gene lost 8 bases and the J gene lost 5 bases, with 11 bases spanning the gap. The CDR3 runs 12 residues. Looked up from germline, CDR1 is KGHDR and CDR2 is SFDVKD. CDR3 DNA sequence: TGTGCCACCAAGGGGCGCGGGGAGACCCAGTACTTC. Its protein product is CATKGRGETQYF.

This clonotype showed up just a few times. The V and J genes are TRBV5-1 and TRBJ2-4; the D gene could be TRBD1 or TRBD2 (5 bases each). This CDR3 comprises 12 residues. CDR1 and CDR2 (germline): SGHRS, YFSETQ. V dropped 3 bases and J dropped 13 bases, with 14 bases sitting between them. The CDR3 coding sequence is TGCGCCAGCAGCTCGTCCGGCAGGGACCAGTACTTC. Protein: CASSSSGRDQYF. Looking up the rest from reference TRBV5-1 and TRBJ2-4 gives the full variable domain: KAGVTQTPRYLIKTRGQQVTLSCSPISGHRSVSWYQQTPGQGLQFLFEYFSETQRNKGNFPGRFSGRQFSNSRSEMNVSTLELGDSALYLCASSSSGRDQYFGAGTRLSVL.

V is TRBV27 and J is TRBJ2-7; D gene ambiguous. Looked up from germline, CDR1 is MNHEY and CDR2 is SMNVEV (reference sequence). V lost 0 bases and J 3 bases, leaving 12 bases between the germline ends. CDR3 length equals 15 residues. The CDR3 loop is CASSLSRGENYEQYF. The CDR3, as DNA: TGTGCCAGCAGTTTATCGCGCGGAGAAAACTACGAGCAGTACTTC.

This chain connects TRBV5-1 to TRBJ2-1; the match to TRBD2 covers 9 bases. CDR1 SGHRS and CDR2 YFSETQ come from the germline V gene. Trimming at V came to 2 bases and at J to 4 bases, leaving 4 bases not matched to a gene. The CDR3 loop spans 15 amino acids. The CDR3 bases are TGCGCCAGCAGCTTCCAGCTAGCGGGGTACAATGAGCAGTTCTTC. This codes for CASSFQLAGYNEQFF.

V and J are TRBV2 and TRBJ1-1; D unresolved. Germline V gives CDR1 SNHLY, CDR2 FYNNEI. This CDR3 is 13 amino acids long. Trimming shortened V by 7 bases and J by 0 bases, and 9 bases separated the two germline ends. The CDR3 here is CASIREMNTEAFF. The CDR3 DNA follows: TGTGCCAGCATACGGGAAATGAACACTGAAGCTTTCTTT.

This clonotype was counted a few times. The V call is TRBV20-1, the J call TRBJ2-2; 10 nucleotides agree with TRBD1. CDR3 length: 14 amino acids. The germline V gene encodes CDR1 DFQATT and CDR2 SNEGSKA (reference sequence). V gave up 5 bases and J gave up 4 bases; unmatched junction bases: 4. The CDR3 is CSAGGQGSTGELFF. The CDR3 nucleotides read TGCAGTGCTGGGGGACAGGGGAGCACCGGGGAGCTGTTTTTT.

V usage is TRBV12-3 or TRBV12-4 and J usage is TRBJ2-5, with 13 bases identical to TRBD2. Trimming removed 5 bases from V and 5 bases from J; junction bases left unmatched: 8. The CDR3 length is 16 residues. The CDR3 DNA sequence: TGTGCCAGCAGTCTTGGACTAGCGGGGGCGGAGGAGACCCAGTACTTC. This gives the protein CASSLGLAGAEETQYF.